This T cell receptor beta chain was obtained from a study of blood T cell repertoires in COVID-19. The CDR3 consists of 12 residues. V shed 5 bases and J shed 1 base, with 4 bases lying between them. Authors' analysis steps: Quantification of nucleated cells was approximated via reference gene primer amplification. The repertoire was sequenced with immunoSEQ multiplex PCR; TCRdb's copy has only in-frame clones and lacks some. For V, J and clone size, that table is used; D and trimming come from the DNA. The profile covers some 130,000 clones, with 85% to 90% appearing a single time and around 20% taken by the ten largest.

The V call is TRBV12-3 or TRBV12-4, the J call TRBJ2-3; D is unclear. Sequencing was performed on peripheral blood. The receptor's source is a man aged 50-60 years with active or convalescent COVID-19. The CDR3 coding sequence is TGTGCCAGCAGTCCCGGCACAGATACGCAGTATTTT. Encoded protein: CASSPGTDTQYF.